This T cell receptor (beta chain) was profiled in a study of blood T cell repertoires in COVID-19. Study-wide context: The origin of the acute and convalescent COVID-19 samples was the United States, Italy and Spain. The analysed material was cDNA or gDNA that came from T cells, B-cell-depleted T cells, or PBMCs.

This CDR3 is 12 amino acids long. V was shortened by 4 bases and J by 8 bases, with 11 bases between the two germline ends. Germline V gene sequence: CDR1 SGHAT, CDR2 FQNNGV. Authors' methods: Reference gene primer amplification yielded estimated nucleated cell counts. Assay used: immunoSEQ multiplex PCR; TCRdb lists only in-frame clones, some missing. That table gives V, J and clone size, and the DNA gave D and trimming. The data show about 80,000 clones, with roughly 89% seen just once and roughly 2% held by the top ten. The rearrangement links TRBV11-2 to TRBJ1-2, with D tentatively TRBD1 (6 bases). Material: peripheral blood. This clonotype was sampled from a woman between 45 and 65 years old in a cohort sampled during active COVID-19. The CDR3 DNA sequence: TGTGCCAGCAGCTCCGAGGGGGACGGCTACACCTTC. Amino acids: CASSSEGDGYTF.